This T cell receptor (beta chain) is drawn from a study of OX40 agonist ivuxolimab in advanced cancers. Background on the study: Three patients, one with hepatocellular carcinoma and two with cutaneous melanoma, achieved partial responses.

Regarding the study as a whole: Fewer expanded clones were found on average in CD4+ than in CD8+ T cells.

Repertoires were generated with immunoSEQ multiplex PCR, while TCRdb's copy carries only in-frame clones and drops some. The table lists about 80,000 clones, about 94% of them singletons. The V end was cut by 2 bases, the J end by 0 bases, with 7 bases between. The CDR3 sequence is 15 residues long. Germline V gene data show CDR1 as MNHNY and CDR2 as SVGAGI (reference sequence). With regard to this clone: Its antigen is as yet unknown.

The chain uses TRBV6-6 and TRBJ2-2; D is perhaps TRBD1 (5 bases). The material sequenced was CD4+ or CD8+ T cells sorted from blood, taken in a trial of the OX40 agonist ivuxolimab. This TCR came from an adult with an advanced solid tumor such as melanoma, head and neck, liver or kidney cancer. CDR3 DNA: TGTGCCAGCAGTTACCTACAGGCGAACACCGGGGAGCTGTTTTTT. It specifies CASSYLQANTGELFF.